This is a list of T cell receptor beta chains from one sample in a study of T-cell reconstitution after alpha-beta-depleted transplantation in children. TCRdb itself ran the PCR reads through MiXCR, one entry per CDR3 protein. This table holds a few hundred thousand distinct CDR3 sequences, over 8% found once. The sequencing used PBMCs from the stem cell graft donor, collected from the stem cell graft. These TCRs come from a human donor who donated a stem cell graft to a child with SCID. CDR3s include the opening cysteine and the closing phenylalanine or tryptophan. Each record gives: J gene, V gene, clone size, D gene, CDR3 protein, CDR3 DNA. A D gene is named only where the DNA matches it firmly. Part of the rows lack a size; the others show once, few, many or a class for expanded clones.

>TRBJ2-2|TRBV19|few|NA
CASSIALTSTGELFF
TGTGCCAGTAGTATTGCCCTGACCTCCACCGGGGAGCTGTTTTTT
>TRBJ2-2|TRBV20-1|NA|NA
CSALSTALNTGELFF
TGCAGTGCTCTGTCGACAGCCCTGAACACCGGGGAGCTGTTTTTT
>TRBJ2-2|TRBV7-8|many|TRBD2
CASTTSRGGHTGELFF
TGTGCCAGCACCACATCCCGGGGGGGCCACACCGGGGAGCTGTTTTTT
>TRBJ2-3|TRBV12-3/TRBV12-4|many|NA
CASRGIYTDTQYF
TGTGCCAGCAGGGGTATTTACACAGATACGCAGTATTTT
>TRBJ2-1|TRBV15|many|NA
CATSALRGKVNEQFF
TGTGCCACCAGCGCCCTTCGAGGGAAGGTAAATGAGCAGTTCTTC
>TRBJ2-1|TRBV20-1|NA|TRBD2
CSARPLAGVWDEQFF
TGCAGTGCTAGACCGCTAGCGGGGGTCTGGGATGAGCAGTTCTTC
>TRBJ2-2|TRBV4-2|NA|TRBD2
CASSQEPGLAGGLAGELFF
TGTGCCAGCAGCCAAGAACCGGGACTAGCGGGGGGGCTGGCCGGGGAGCTGTTTTTT
>TRBJ2-7|TRBV20-1|few|NA
CSARDSGSSYEQYF
TGCAGTGCTAGAGATTCGGGCAGCTCCTACGAGCAGTACTTC
>TRBJ1-2|TRBV10-3|NA|NA
CAISGSSQGLHGYTF
TGTGCCATCAGTGGGTCCTCCCAGGGGCTTCATGGCTACACCTTC
>TRBJ2-1|TRBV5-1|few|TRBD2
CASSPGTTLGNEQFF
TGCGCCAGCAGCCCCGGGACTACCCTTGGCAATGAGCAGTTCTTC
>TRBJ2-3|TRBV12-3/TRBV12-4|few|TRBD1
CASSSAGTGSTDTQYF
TGTGCCAGCAGTTCGGCCGGGACAGGGTCCACAGATACGCAGTATTTT
>TRBJ2-3|TRBV12-3/TRBV12-4|few|NA
CASTITDTQYF
TGTGCCAGCACCATCACAGATACGCAGTATTTT
>TRBJ1-1|TRBV6-6|many|NA
CASSKGEGTEAFF
TGTGCCAGCTCAAAAGGGGAGGGCACTGAAGCTTTCTTT
>TRBJ2-2|TRBV12-3/TRBV12-4|NA|TRBD2
CASSLGALAGAGDGELFF
TGTGCCAGCAGTTTGGGGGCCCTAGCGGGGGCTGGGGACGGGGAGCTGTTTTTT
>TRBJ2-1|TRBV6-5|NA|TRBD2
CASSSRLAGSDEQFF
TGTGCCAGCAGTTCCCGGCTAGCGGGGAGTGATGAGCAGTTCTTC
>TRBJ2-7|TRBV3-1|many|NA
CASSQDQGDEQYF
TGTGCCAGCAGCCAAGATCAAGGTGACGAGCAGTACTTC
>TRBJ2-3|TRBV6-1|NA|TRBD1
CASSARQGSTDTQYF
TGTGCCAGCAGTGCCAGACAGGGAAGCACAGATACGCAGTATTTT
>TRBJ1-6|TRBV6-1|NA|TRBD1
CATGQVFTAPLHF
TGTGCCACCGGACAGGTTTTCACGGCACCCCTCCACTTT
>TRBJ1-5|TRBV10-3|NA|NA
CAISESHPSNQPQHF
TGTGCCATCAGTGAGTCTCACCCTAGCAATCAGCCCCAGCATTTT
>TRBJ2-7|TRBV23-1|NA|TRBD1
CASSQFLGQGLQQYF
TGCGCCAGCAGTCAATTCCTCGGACAGGGGTTACAGCAGTACTTC
>TRBJ2-1|TRBV7-8|few|NA
CASSAPTHEQFF
TGTGCCAGCAGCGCCCCTACCCATGAGCAGTTCTTC
>TRBJ2-7|TRBV10-1|NA|NA
CASSEGTSPLRDEQYF
TGCGCCAGCAGTGAGGGGACCTCGCCCCTCAGGGACGAGCAGTACTTC
>TRBJ2-1|TRBV7-3|NA|TRBD2
CASSSGLATYNEQFF
TGTGCCAGCAGCTCCGGACTAGCGACATACAATGAGCAGTTCTTC
>TRBJ2-5|TRBV7-9|NA|NA
CASSLRLQQETQYF
TGTGCCAGCAGCTTACGGCTGCAGCAAGAGACCCAGTACTTC